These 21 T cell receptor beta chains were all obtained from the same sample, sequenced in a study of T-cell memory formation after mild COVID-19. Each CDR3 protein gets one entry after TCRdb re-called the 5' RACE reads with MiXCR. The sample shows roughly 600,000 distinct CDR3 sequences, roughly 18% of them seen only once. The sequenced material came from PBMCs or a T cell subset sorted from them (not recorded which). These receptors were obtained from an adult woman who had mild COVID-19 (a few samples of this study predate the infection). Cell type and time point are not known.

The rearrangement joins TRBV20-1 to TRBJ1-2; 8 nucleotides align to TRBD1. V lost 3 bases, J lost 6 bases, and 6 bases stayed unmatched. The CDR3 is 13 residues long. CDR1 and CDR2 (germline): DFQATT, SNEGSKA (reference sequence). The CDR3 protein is CSASRGRNDGYTF. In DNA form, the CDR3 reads TGCAGTGCTAGCAGGGGGCGCAATGATGGCTACACCTTC.

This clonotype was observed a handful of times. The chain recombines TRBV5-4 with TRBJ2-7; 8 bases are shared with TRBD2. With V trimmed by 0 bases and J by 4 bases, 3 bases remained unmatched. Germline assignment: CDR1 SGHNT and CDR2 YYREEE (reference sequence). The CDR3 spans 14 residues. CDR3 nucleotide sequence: TGTGCCAGCAGCTTGGACGGGAGGGTGTACGAGCAGTACTTC. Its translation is CASSLDGRVYEQYF.

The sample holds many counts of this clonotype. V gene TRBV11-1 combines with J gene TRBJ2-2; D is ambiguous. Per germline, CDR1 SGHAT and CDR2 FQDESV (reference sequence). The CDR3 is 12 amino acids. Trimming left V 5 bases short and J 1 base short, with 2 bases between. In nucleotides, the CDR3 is TGTGCCAGCAGCCAGAACACCGGGGAGCTGTTTTTT. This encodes CASSQNTGELFF.

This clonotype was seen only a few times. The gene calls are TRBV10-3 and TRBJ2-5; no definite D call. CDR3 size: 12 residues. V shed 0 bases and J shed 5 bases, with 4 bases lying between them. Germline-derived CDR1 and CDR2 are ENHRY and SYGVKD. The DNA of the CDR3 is TGTGCCATCAGTGAGTCTCGGGAGACCCAGTACTTC. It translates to CAISESRETQYF.

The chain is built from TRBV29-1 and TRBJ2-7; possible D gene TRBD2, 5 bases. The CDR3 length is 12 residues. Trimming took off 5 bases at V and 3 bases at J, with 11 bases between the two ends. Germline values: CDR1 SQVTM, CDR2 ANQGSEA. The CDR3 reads CSVSPEGYEQYF. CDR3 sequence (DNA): TGCAGCGTTTCCCCAGAGGGCTACGAGCAGTACTTC.

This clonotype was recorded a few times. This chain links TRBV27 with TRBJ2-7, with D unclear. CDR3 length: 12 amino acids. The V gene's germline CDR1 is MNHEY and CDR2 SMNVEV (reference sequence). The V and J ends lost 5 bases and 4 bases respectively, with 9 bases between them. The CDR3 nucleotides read TGTGCCAGCAGTCCCCGTCGTTACGAGCAGTACTTC. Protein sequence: CASSPRRYEQYF.

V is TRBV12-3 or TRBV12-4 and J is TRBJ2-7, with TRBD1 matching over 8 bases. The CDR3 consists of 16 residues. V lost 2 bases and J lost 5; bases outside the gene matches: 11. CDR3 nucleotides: TGTGCCAGCAGTTTACACGGACAGGGTAGAAGGAACGAGCAGTACTTC. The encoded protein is CASSLHGQGRRNEQYF.

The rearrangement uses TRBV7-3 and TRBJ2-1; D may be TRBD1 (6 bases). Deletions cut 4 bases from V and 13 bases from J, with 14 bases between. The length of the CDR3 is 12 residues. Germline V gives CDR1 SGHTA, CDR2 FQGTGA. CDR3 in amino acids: CASSSVQGGQFF. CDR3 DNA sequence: TGTGCCAGCAGCTCAGTACAGGGTGGTCAGTTCTTC.

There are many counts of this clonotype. This chain's CDR3 is CSVERRDPYEQYF. DNA of the CDR3: TGCAGCGTTGAGCGGAGGGACCCCTACGAGCAGTACTTC. This rearrangement joins TRBV29-1 to TRBJ2-7, with D possibly TRBD2 on 6 matching bases. Per the germline V gene, CDR1 is SQVTM and CDR2 is ANQGSEA. The CDR3 loop spans 13 amino acids. Trimming shortened V by 3 bases and J by 2 bases, and 11 bases separated the two germline ends.

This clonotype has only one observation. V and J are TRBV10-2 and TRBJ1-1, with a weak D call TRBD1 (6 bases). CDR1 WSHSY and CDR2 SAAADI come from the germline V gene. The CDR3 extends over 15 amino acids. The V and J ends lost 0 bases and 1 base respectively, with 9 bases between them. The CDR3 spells CASSESLGQNTEAFF. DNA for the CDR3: TGCGCCAGCAGTGAGTCCTTGGGACAGAACACTGAAGCTTTCTTT.

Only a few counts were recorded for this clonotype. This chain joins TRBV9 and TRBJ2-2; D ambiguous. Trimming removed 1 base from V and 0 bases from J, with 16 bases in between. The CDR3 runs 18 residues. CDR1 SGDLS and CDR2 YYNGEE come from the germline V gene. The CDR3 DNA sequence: TGTGCCAGCAGCGTAATATGGATGGGATCCGCGAACACCGGGGAGCTGTTTTTT. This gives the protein CASSVIWMGSANTGELFF.

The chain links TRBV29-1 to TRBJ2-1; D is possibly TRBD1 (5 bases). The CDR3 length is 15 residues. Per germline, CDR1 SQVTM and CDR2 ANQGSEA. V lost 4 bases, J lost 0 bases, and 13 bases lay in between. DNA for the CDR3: TGCAGCGTTGCTGGGGCTTATAGCTCCTACAATGAGCAGTTCTTC. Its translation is CSVAGAYSSYNEQFF.

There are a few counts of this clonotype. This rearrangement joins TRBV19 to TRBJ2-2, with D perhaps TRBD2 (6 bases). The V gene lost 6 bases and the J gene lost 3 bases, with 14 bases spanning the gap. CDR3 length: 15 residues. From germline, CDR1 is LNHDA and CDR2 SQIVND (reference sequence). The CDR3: CASSPDWGDTGELFF. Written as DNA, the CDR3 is TGTGCCAGTAGCCCTGATTGGGGGGACACCGGGGAGCTGTTTTTT.

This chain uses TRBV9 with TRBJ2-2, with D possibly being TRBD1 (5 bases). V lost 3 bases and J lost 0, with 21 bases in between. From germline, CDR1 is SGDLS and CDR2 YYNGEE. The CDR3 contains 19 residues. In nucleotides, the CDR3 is TGTGCCAGCAGCGGCCTCCATAGGCCCGACAGCCCGAACACCGGGGAGCTGTTTTTT. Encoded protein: CASSGLHRPDSPNTGELFF.

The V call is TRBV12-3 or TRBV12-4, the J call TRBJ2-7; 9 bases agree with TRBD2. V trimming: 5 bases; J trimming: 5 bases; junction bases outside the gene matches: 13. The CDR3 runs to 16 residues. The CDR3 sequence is CASSPFGGGVWDEQYF. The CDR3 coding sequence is TGTGCCAGCAGTCCCTTCGGCGGGGGGGTCTGGGACGAGCAGTACTTC.

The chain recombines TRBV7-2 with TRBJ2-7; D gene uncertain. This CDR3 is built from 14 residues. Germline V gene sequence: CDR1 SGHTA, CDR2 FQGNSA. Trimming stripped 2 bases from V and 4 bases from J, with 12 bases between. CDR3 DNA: TGTGCCAGCAGCTTAATAGGGATTGGATACGAGCAGTACTTC. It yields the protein CASSLIGIGYEQYF.

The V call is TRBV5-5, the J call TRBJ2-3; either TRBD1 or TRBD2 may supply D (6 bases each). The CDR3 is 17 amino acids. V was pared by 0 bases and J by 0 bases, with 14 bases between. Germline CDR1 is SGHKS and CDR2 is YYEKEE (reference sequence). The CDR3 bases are TGTGCCAGCAGCTTGGGGATGGGGGGCCTAAGCACAGATACGCAGTATTTT. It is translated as CASSLGMGGLSTDTQYF.

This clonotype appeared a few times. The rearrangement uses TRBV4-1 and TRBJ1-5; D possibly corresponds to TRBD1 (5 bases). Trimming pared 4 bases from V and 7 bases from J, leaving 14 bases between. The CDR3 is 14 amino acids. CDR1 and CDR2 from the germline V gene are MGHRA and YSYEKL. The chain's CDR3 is CASSPGEGSQPQHF. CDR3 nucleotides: TGCGCCAGCAGCCCGGGGGAGGGTAGCCAGCCCCAGCATTTT.

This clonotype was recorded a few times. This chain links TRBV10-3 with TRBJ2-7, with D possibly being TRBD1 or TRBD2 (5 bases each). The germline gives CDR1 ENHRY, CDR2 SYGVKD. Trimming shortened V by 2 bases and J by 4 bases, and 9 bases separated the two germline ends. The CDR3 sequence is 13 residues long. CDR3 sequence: CAISERDRYEQYF. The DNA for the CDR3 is TGTGCCATCAGTGAGAGGGACCGGTACGAGCAGTACTTC.

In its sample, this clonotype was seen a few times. The CDR3 DNA follows: TGTGCCAGCAGCTTGGTGACTATTACGCCAGATACGCAGTATTTT. Translated, it gives CASSLVTITPDTQYF. The chain is built from TRBV7-2 and TRBJ2-3, with D maybe TRBD2 (5 bases). The V end was cut by 3 bases, the J end by 4 bases, with 14 bases between. CDR1 is SGHTA and CDR2 is FQGNSA in the germline V gene. This CDR3 spans 15 amino acids.

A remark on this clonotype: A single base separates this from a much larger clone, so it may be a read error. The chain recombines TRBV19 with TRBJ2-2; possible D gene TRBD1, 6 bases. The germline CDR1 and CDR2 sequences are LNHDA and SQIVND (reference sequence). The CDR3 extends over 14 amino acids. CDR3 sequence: CASIRTANTGELIF. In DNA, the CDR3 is TGTGCCAGTATTAGGACAGCGAACACCGGGGAGCTGATTTTT.